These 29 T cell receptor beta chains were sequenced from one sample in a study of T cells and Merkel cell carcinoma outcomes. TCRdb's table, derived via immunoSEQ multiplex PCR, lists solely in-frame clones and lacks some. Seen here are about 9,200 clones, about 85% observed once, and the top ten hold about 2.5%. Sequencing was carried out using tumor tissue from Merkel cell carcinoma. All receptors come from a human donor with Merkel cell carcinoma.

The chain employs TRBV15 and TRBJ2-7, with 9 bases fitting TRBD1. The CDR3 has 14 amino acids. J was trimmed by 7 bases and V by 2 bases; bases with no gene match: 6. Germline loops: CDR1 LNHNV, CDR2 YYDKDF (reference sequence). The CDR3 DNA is TGTGCCACCAGCAGAACCCTGGACAGGGGAGAGCAGTACTTC. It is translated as CATSRTLDRGEQYF.

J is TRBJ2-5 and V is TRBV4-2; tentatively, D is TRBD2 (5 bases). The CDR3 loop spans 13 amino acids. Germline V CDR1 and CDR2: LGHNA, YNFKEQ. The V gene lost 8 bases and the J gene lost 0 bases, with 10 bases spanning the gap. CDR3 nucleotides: TGTGCCAGCGCGCGAGCGGACCAAGAGACCCAGTACTTC. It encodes CASARADQETQYF.

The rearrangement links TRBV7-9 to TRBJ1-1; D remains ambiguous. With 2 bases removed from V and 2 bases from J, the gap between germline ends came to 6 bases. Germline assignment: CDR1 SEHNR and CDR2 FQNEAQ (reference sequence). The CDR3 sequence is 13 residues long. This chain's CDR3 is CASSLSGNTEAFF. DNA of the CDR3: TGTGCCAGCAGCTTATCCGGAAACACTGAAGCTTTCTTT.

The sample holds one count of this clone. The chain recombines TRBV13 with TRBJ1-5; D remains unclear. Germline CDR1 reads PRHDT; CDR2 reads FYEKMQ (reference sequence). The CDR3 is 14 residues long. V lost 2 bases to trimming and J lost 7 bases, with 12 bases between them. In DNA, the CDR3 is TGTGCCAGCAGCTTAAAAGGGCTACGGCAGCCCCAGCATTTT. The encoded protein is CASSLKGLRQPQHF.

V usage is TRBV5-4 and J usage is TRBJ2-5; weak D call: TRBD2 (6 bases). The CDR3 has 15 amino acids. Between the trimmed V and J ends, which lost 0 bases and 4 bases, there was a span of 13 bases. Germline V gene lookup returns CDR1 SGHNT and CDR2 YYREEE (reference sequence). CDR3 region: CASSLDPGGGETQYF. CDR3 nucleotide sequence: TGTGCCAGCAGCTTGGACCCCGGGGGAGGAGAGACCCAGTACTTC.

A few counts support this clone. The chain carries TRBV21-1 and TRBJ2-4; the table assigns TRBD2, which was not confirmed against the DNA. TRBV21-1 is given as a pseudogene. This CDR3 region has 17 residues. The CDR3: CASSSPLGSIAKNIQYF. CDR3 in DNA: TGTGCCAGCAGCAGCCCGCTGGGGAGCATAGCCAAAAACATTCAGTACTTC.

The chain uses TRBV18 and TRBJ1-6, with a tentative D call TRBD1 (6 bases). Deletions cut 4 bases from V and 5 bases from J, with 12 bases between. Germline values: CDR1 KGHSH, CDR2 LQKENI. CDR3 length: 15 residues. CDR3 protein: CASSLTQGDNSPLHF. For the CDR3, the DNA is TGTGCCAGCTCACTGACACAGGGAGATAATTCACCCCTCCACTTT.

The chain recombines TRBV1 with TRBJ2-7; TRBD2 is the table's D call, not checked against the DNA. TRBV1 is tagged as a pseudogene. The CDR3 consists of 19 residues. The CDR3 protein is CTSSQERQLGTSGTYEQYF. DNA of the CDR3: TGCACCAGCAGCCAAGAGCGGCAATTGGGGACTAGCGGGACGTACGAGCAGTACTTC.

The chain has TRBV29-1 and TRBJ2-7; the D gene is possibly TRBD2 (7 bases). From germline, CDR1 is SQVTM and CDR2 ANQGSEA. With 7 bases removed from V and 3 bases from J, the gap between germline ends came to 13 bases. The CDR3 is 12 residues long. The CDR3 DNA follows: TGCAGCGCAGCGGGACACCACTACGAGCAGTACTTC. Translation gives CSAAGHHYEQYF.

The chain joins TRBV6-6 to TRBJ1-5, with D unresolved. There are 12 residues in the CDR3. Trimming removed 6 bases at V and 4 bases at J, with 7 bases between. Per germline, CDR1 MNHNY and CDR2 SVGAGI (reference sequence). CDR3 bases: TGTGCCAGCAGCCAGCAGAATCAGCCCCAGCATTTT. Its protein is CASSQQNQPQHF.

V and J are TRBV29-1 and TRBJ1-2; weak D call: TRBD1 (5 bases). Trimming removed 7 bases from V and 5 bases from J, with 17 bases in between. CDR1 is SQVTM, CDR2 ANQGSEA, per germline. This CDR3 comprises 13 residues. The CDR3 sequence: CSAGAGTSYGYTF. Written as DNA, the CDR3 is TGCAGCGCCGGGGCCGGGACTAGTTATGGCTACACCTTC.

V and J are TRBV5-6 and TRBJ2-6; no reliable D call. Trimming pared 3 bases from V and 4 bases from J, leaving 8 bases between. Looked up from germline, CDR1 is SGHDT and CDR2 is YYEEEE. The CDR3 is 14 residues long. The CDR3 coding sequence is TGTGCCAGCAGCTCTTACGCCGGGGCCAACGTCCTGACTTTC. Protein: CASSSYAGANVLTF.

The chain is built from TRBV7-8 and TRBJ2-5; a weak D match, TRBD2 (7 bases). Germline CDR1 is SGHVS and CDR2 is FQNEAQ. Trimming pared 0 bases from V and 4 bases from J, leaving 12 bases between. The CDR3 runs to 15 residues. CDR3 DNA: TGTGCCAGCAGCTTAGCGGGGGGGCCGGGAGAGACCCAGTACTTC. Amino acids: CASSLAGGPGETQYF.

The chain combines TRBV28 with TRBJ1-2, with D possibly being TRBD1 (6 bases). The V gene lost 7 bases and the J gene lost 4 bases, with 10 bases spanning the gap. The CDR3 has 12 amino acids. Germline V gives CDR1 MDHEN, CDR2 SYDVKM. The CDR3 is CASKDSLYGYTF. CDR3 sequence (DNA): TGTGCCAGCAAGGACAGCCTCTATGGCTACACCTTC.

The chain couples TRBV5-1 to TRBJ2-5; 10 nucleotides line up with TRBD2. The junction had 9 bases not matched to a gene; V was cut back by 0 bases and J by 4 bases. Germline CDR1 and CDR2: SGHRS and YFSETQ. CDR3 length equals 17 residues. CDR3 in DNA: TGCGCCAGCAGCTTGGCCGGGAGCGGGGGGGCACGAGAGACCCAGTACTTC. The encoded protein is CASSLAGSGGARETQYF. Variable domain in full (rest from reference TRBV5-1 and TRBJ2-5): KAGVTQTPRYLIKTRGQQVTLSCSPISGHRSVSWYQQTPGQGLQFLFEYFSETQRNKGNFPGRFSGRQFSNSRSEMNVSTLELGDSALYLCASSLAGSGGARETQYFGPGTRLLVL.

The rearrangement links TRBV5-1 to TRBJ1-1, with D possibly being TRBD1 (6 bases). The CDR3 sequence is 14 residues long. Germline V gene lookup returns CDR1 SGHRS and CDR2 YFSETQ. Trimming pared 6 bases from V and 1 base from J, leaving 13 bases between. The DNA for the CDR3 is TGCGCCAGCAAGATGACAGGATCGAACACTGAAGCTTTCTTT. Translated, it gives CASKMTGSNTEAFF.

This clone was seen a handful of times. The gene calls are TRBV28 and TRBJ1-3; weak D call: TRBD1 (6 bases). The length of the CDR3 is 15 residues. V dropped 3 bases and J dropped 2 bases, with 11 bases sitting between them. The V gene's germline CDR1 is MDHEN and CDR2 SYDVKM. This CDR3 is CASSFAGGTGNTIYF. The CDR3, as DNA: TGTGCCAGCAGTTTTGCGGGGGGCACTGGAAACACCATATATTTT.

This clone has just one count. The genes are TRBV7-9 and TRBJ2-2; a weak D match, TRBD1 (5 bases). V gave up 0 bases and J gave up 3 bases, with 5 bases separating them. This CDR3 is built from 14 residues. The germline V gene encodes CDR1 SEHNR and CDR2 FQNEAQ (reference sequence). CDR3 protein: CASSLAGDTGELFF. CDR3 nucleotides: TGTGCCAGCAGCTTAGCAGGGGACACCGGGGAGCTGTTTTTT.

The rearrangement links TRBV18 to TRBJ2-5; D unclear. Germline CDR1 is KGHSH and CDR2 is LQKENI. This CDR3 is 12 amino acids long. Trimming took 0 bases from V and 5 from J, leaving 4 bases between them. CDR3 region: CASSPPSETQYF. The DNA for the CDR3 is TGTGCCAGCTCACCACCGAGCGAGACCCAGTACTTC.

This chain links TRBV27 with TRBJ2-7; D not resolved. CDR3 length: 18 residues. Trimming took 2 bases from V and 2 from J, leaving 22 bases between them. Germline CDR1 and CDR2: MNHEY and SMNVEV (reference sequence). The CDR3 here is CASSLRLARSASTYEQYF. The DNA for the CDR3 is TGTGCCAGCAGTTTACGGCTCGCGAGGAGCGCTTCCACCTACGAGCAGTACTTC.

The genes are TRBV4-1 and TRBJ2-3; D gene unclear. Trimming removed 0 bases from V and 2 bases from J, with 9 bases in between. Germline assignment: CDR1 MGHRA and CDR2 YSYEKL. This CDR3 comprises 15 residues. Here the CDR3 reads CASSQDGRFTDTQYF. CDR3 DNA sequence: TGCGCCAGCAGCCAAGATGGGCGCTTCACAGATACGCAGTATTTT.

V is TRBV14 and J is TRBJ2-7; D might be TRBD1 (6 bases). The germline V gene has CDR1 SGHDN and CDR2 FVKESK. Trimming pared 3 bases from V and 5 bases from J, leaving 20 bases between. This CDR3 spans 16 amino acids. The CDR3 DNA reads TGTGCCAGCAGCCAGAAACAGGGCTATAGTTCTAACGAGCAGTACTTC. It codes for CASSQKQGYSSNEQYF.

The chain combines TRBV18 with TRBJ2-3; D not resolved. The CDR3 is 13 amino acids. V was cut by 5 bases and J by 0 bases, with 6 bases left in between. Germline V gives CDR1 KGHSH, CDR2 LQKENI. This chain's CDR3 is CASSRTSTDTQYF. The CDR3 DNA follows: TGTGCCAGCTCAAGAACTAGCACAGATACGCAGTATTTT.

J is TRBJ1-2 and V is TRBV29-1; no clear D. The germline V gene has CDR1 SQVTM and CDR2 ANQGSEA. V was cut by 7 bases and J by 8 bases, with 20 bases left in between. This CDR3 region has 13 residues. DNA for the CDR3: TGCAGCGCTCAATTCGAGGGAGATAGAGGCTACACCTTC. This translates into CSAQFEGDRGYTF.

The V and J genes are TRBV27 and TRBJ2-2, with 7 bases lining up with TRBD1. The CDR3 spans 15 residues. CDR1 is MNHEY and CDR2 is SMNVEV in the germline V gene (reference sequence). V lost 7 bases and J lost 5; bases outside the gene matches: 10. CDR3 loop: CASIPRQGVTGELFF. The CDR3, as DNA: TGTGCCAGCATCCCCCGACAGGGAGTGACCGGGGAGCTGTTTTTT.

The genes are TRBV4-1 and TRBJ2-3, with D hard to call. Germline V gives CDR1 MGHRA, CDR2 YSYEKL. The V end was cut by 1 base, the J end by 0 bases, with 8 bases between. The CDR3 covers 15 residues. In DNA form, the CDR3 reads TGCGCCAGCAGCCAAGGATGGCGGAGCACAGATACGCAGTATTTT. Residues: CASSQGWRSTDTQYF.

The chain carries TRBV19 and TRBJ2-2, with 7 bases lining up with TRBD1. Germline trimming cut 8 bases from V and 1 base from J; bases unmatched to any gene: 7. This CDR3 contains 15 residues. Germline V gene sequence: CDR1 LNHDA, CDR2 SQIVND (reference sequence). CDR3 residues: CASSSGTENTGELFF. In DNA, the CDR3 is TGTGCCAGTTCGTCCGGGACAGAGAACACCGGGGAGCTGTTTTTT.

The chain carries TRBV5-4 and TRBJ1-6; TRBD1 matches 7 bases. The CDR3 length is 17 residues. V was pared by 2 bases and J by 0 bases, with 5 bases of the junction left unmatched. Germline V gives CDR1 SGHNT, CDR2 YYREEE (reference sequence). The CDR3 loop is CASSLQQGFSYNSPLHF. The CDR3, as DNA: TGTGCCAGCAGCTTACAACAGGGGTTCTCCTATAATTCACCCCTCCACTTT.

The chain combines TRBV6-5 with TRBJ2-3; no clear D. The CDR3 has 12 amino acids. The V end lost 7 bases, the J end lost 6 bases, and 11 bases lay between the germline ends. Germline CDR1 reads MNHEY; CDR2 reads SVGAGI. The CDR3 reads CASTNQTDTQYF. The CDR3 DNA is TGTGCCAGCACCAACCAGACTGATACGCAGTATTTT.